In its sample, the clone carrying this T cell receptor (beta chain) was seen many times. Its specificity is not known. This entry is derived from a study of T cells in Graves' hyperthyroidism and ophthalmopathy. General observations from the study: Blood shared most expanded thyroid clonotypes above 0.001. From stable hyperthyroidism, ophthalmopathy was set apart by a 13 V-J model.

Regions amplified from RNA transcripts were the TCR beta CDR3 regions. First-round RT-PCR with HTBI primers amplified the TCR CDR3 region. TCRdb fed the multiplex PCR reads into MiXCR, producing one record per CDR3 protein. The data show around 290,000 distinct CDR3 sequences, with roughly 13% seen just once and 7.9% held by the top ten. The CDR3 loop spans 13 amino acids. CDR1 is KGHSH, CDR2 LQKENI, per germline. V shed 3 bases and J 8 bases; nucleotides not matched to a gene: 4. The clonotype was recovered from a woman between 40 and 55 years old with Graves' hyperthyroidism. This chain connects TRBV18 to TRBJ1-2; 9 nucleotides align to TRBD1. Material: blood. The chain's CDR3 is CASSPRTGDGYTF. The CDR3 region has the DNA TGTGCCAGCTCACCCAGGACAGGGGACGGCTACACCTTC.